Sequencing of this TCR beta chain was carried out in a study of beta chain features in type 1 diabetes. Overall study findings and caveats: HLA influence on TCRB rearrangement stayed unresolved here. For Type 1 diabetes patients, all four CD4+ subsets carried TCRB CDR3s that were moderately but significantly shorter.

Isolation of CD4+ naive, central memory, regulatory and stem cell-like memory cells was achieved by sorting via CD45RO/CCR7/CD25/CD127/CD95/CD27. Investigators reverse transcribed all isolated RNA, so they sequenced expressed TCRB transcripts. TCRdb's table, derived via immunoSEQ multiplex PCR, lists solely in-frame clones and lacks some. The profile shows around 360,000 clones, 10% to 15% of them singletons. This clone has a handful of counts. Antigen specificity is unknown. Sequencing was performed on naive CD4+ T cells from blood. The receptor comes from a young woman with type 1 diabetes.

CDR3 nucleotide sequence: TGTGCCAGCAGCTTACAACTAGCGGGGGGCGGGGAGCTGTTTTTT. It specifies CASSLQLAGGGELFF. The rearrangement joins TRBV11-2 to TRBJ2-2, with TRBD2 matching over 12 bases. The germline gives CDR1 SGHAT, CDR2 FQNNGV. This CDR3 comprises 15 residues. V lost 2 bases and J lost 7; bases outside the gene matches: 2.